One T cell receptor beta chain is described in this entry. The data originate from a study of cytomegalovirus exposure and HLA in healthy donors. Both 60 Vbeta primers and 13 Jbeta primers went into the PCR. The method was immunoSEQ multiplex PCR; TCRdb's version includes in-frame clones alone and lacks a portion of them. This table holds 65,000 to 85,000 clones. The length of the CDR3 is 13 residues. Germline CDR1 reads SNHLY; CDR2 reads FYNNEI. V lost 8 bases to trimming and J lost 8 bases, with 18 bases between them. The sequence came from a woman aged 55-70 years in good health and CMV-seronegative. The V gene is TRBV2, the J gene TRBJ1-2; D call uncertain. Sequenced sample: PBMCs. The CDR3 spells CASPPPSNPGYTF. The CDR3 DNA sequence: TGTGCCAGCCCGCCCCCTTCTAACCCGGGCTACACCTTC.